This T cell receptor beta chain was documented in a study of cytomegalovirus exposure and HLA in healthy donors (dated by TCRdb to 2016 to 2017). A note on the overall study: According to a later analysis, one platform produced both the roughly 120 validation repertoires and the 670 or so repertoires of the first cohort. The study aimed to test whether signatures of past pathogen exposure could be identified by cataloging public T cell receptors. A separate validation cohort of about 110 different subjects was used in addition to the approximately 700-subject first cohort. High-throughput TCR immunosequencing, statistical association of individual TCRs with disease status, and machine learning were combined to predict cytomegalovirus infection status. Findings and caveats that apply to the study as a whole: Most TCR sequences were observed very rarely across donors, whereas some public TCRs were present in many individuals. In vitro tests confirmed that a few of the cytomegalovirus-associated TCR beta chains recognize cytomegalovirus antigens. The authors suggested that the approach could potentially be generalized to other disease states and immunological phenotypes. In a later analysis, TCRs clustered in the first cohort were found to also tend to co-occur in the 130 or so validation repertoires, with roughly 93% of cluster scores above 0. A later analysis lacked HLA typing for the validation cohort, so it scored co-occurrence in that cohort across all 120 repertoires. The study gave a list of over 150 TCR beta chains associated with cytomegalovirus. In both the original and validation cohorts, the classifier was reported to diagnose cytomegalovirus status with high specificity and sensitivity.

The donors belonged to the validation cohort of over a hundred subjects, which was separate from the 666-subject first cohort. V and J lose 3 bases and 0 bases, and a span of 11 bases separates them. The CDR3 numbers 15 residues from cysteine through phenylalanine. Only the CDR3 DNA stays, 45 bases, in frame from base 1. Sequences SGHDN (CDR1) and FVKESK (CDR2) are obtained from the germline V gene. Concerning this clone: Its binding antigen is unknown. No base quality information exists; no much larger clone differs at one position.

To prepare the library, the immunoSEQ multiplex PCR assay was applied. Processing in the source paper ran as follows. A statistical classification framework was built for diagnosing cytomegalovirus status from the catalog of TCR beta chain sequences. Drawn from immuneACCESS, this table holds only the in-frame rearrangements with V and J called that TCRdb kept. Clones are partly lost; checked studies trace under half to an unresolved V gene and leave the rest unexplained. V and J calls and clone size are as listed in that table; D and trimming were resolved from the DNA. This sample comprises approximately 260,000 clones, 70% to 90% of them detected only once. The ten largest make up around 1.2% of the sample.

Sequenced material: PBMCs. Recombination joined TRBV14 with TRBJ1-1, with no reliable assignment of the D segment. The TCR comes from a woman in her twenties or thirties in good health and CMV-seropositive. The DNA is as follows: TGTGCCAGCAGCCAGGGAGGACTCTTGAACACTGAAGCTTTCTTT. This sequence encodes CASSQGGLLNTEAFF.